This T cell receptor (beta chain) comes out of a study of control samples from healthy donors and cancer patients (dated by TCRdb to about 2020). Regarding this clone: No cognate antigen has been identified for it. Per-nucleotide qualities are absent, and no much larger clonotype sits a single base away.

The germline ends are 14 bases apart after V is trimmed by 11 bases and J by 7 bases. CDR1 SEHNR and CDR2 FQNEAQ are derived from the germline V gene (reference sequence). Spanning cysteine to phenylalanine, the CDR3 consists of 11 amino acids. Only the CDR3 part of the read is kept: 33 bases, read in frame from the first base. Library generation was performed with the immunoSEQ multiplex PCR assay. In its TCRdb copy, this immuneACCESS table keeps in-frame sequences only and misses some clones. Where compared with another copy, unresolved V genes explain less than half of these, and the others have no known cause. Counted in this sample were around 100,000 clones; 90% of them appeared once. The top ten clonotypes cover over 3% of the sample.

Source material: blood. The sequence links TRBV7-9 to TRBJ1-2; the D gene cannot be named for sure. This receptor was taken from a woman in her late teens or twenties in good health. The bases are TGTGCCTCGAATATTTATGCTGGCTACACCTTC. The resulting protein is CASNIYAGYTF. Outside the CDR3, residues come from the reference TRBV7-9 and TRBJ1-2 proteins, so the full variable domain is: DTGVSQNPRHKITKRGQNVTFRCDPISEHNRLYWYRQTLGQGPEFLTYFQNEAQLEKSRLLSDRFSAERPKGSFSTLEIQRTEQGDSAMYLCASNIYAGYTFGSGTRLTVV.